The 31 T cell receptor beta chains presented below share a single source sample, sequenced in a study of patients and donors after allogeneic stem cell transplantation. TCRdb reanalysed the RT-PCR reads using MiXCR and keeps one entry per CDR3 protein. Of fewer than 500,000 distinct CDR3 sequences detected, under 20% appear once; the ten largest clones hold about 7%. Specimen: blood, either unsorted or a sorted T cell fraction (not recorded which). Source of these receptors: a human donor who was either an allogeneic HSCT recipient or a stem cell or donor lymphocyte infusion donor (not recorded which). It is not recorded whose cells these are; they may come from a transplant donor.

The chain uses TRBV7-3 and TRBJ2-1, with 7 bases lining up with TRBD2. Looked up from germline, CDR1 is SGHTA and CDR2 is FQGTGA. V trimming: 4 bases; J trimming: 0 bases; junction bases outside the gene matches: 3. This CDR3 has 15 residues. CDR3 protein: CASSSGGISYNEQFF. The CDR3 DNA reads TGTGCCAGCAGCTCCGGGGGGATCTCCTACAATGAGCAGTTCTTC.

The rearrangement links TRBV27 to TRBJ2-3; TRBD2 agrees at 8 bases. The CDR3 is 14 residues long. The germline gives CDR1 MNHEY, CDR2 SMNVEV (reference sequence). Unmatched junction bases numbered 4, after V lost 3 bases and J lost 5 bases. This CDR3 is CASSFIAGGDTQYF. Written as DNA, the CDR3 is TGTGCCAGCAGTTTTATTGCGGGAGGAGATACGCAGTATTTT.

The chain has TRBV7-2 and TRBJ2-3; D call uncertain. The ends were cut back, 5 bases at V and 4 bases at J, with 10 bases in the middle. Germline-derived CDR1 and CDR2 are SGHTA and FQGNSA. This CDR3 region has 13 residues. CDR3 sequence reads: CASSPEVPDTQYF. CDR3 nucleotide sequence: TGTGCCAGCAGCCCCGAGGTTCCAGATACGCAGTATTTT.

The V call is TRBV5-1, the J call TRBJ2-3; TRBD2 matches 9 bases. The CDR3 has 16 residues. Germline V gene data show CDR1 as SGHRS and CDR2 as YFSETQ. With 2 bases clipped from V and 2 bases from J, the junction kept 6 bases outside the gene matches. For the CDR3, the DNA is TGCGCCAGCAGCTTAGCGGGGGGCACACCCACAGATACGCAGTATTTT. This translates into CASSLAGGTPTDTQYF.

This clonotype was counted only a few times. The chain combines TRBV2 with TRBJ1-5, with TRBD1 matching over 8 bases. Germline V CDR1 and CDR2: SNHLY, FYNNEI. The V segment lost 6 bases and the J segment 6 bases; nucleotides outside the gene matches: 13. This CDR3 is built from 16 residues. The CDR3 region has the DNA TGTGCCAGCAGCCGACAGGGGATAGATTCGCGTCAGCCCCAGCATTTT. This sequence encodes CASSRQGIDSRQPQHF. The full variable domain, in which reference TRBV2 and TRBJ1-5 provide the parts outside the CDR3, is EPEVTQTPSHQVTQMGQEVILRCVPISNHLYFYWYRQILGQKVEFLVSFYNNEISEKSEIFDDQFSVERPDGSNFTLKIRSTKLEDSAMYFCASSRQGIDSRQPQHFGDGTRLSIL.

The J gene is TRBJ2-3, the V gene TRBV19; TRBD2 agrees at 10 bases. CDR1 LNHDA and CDR2 SQIVND come from the germline V gene (reference sequence). The length of the CDR3 is 14 residues. CDR3 nucleotides: TGTGCTTCTACCCCTAGCGGGGGAGCAGATACGCAGTATTTT. As protein: CASTPSGGADTQYF.

The chain links TRBV2 to TRBJ2-5, with D possibly matching TRBD1 (5 bases). The germline V gene has CDR1 SNHLY and CDR2 FYNNEI. The CDR3 consists of 15 residues. V was trimmed by 4 bases and J by 5 bases, leaving 17 bases between them. The CDR3 sequence: CASSVGADLVETQYF. CDR3 nucleotide sequence: TGTGCCAGCAGTGTAGGGGCCGACTTGGTTGAGACCCAGTACTTC.

The V call is TRBV4-3, the J call TRBJ2-2, with D possibly matching TRBD2 (5 bases). This CDR3 has 13 residues. Germline lookup yields CDR1 LGHNA and CDR2 YSLEER. V lost 3 bases and J lost 6, with 8 bases in between. CDR3 sequence reads: CASSHARAGELFF. The CDR3 bases are TGCGCCAGCAGCCATGCGCGGGCCGGGGAGCTGTTTTTT.

There are many counts of this clonotype. The chain recombines TRBV5-1 with TRBJ1-1; no clear D gene. CDR1 and CDR2 (germline): SGHRS, YFSETQ. Trimming shortened V by 0 bases and J by 3 bases, and 9 bases separated the two germline ends. This CDR3 is built from 14 residues. CDR3 DNA: TGCGCCAGCAGCTTGGTCCCCCGGGACACTGAAGCTTTCTTT. This translates into CASSLVPRDTEAFF.

In this sample, this clonotype turned up a few times. The chain links TRBV14 to TRBJ1-1; D gene uncertain. V was cut by 2 bases and J by 8 bases, with 12 bases left in between. The CDR3 covers 13 residues. CDR1 is SGHDN and CDR2 is FVKESK in the germline V gene. CDR3 residues: CASSQIVAFEAFF. In DNA form, the CDR3 reads TGTGCCAGCAGCCAAATCGTGGCATTCGAAGCTTTCTTT.

CDR3 in amino acids: CASSVMEGGEQYF. CDR3 in DNA: TGTGCCAGCAGCGTAATGGAGGGTGGTGAGCAGTACTTC. The chain combines TRBV7-8 with TRBJ2-7, with a possible D match to TRBD2 (6 bases). Germline assignment: CDR1 SGHVS and CDR2 FQNEAQ. Trimming took 5 bases from V and 7 from J, leaving 15 bases between them. The CDR3 has 13 residues.

This clonotype was recorded at least ten times. V is TRBV5-1 and J is TRBJ2-7; D is possibly TRBD1 (5 bases). Germline assignment: CDR1 SGHRS and CDR2 YFSETQ. The V end was cut by 1 base, the J end by 1 base, with 12 bases between. This CDR3 has 15 amino acids. The CDR3 is CASSLSGQGSYEQYF. The CDR3 coding sequence is TGCGCCAGCAGCTTGTCTGGGCAGGGATCCTACGAGCAGTACTTC.

This clonotype was counted many times. The V gene is TRBV29-1, the J gene TRBJ1-5; 7 bases map to TRBD1. Germline V gives CDR1 SQVTM, CDR2 ANQGSEA. Trimming removed 6 bases from V and 7 bases from J; junction bases left unmatched: 6. This CDR3 contains 12 residues. The CDR3 DNA reads TGCAGCGTCGGGGACAGAGGGCAGCCCCAGCATTTT. Its translation: CSVGDRGQPQHF.

This clonotype was observed a handful of times. The chain couples TRBV4-1 to TRBJ1-6, with D possibly TRBD1 on 6 matching bases. The CDR3 length is 15 residues. V dropped 5 bases and J dropped 7 bases, with 15 bases sitting between them. Germline loops: CDR1 MGHRA, CDR2 YSYEKL. The CDR3 reads CASSSLQGGNSPLHF. For the CDR3, the DNA is TGCGCCAGCAGCTCACTACAGGGAGGCAATTCACCCCTCCACTTT.

J is TRBJ2-7 and V is TRBV27; D is possibly TRBD1 (6 bases). The CDR3 is made up of 14 amino acids. Looked up from germline, CDR1 is MNHEY and CDR2 is SMNVEV (reference sequence). The ends were cut back, 5 bases at V and 2 bases at J, with 13 bases in the middle. CDR3 in amino acids: CASSENRVTYEQYF. DNA of the CDR3: TGTGCCAGCAGTGAGAACAGGGTGACCTACGAGCAGTACTTC.

This clonotype occurred a few times. CDR3 bases: TGTGCCAGCAGTCAAAGCGACAGATCCTACGAGCAGTACTTC. Translating it yields CASSQSDRSYEQYF. The rearrangement joins TRBV27 to TRBJ2-7; D is perhaps TRBD1 (5 bases). The CDR3 spans 14 residues. The ends were cut back, 5 bases at V and 1 base at J, with 12 bases in the middle. Germline V CDR1 and CDR2: MNHEY, SMNVEV (reference sequence).

This clonotype has only a few counts. This sequence joins TRBV20-1 and TRBJ2-5, with D possibly matching TRBD2 (5 bases). V lost 5 bases, J lost 5 bases, and 12 bases lay in between. Germline V gene sequence: CDR1 DFQATT, CDR2 SNEGSKA (reference sequence). The CDR3 runs to 12 residues. The CDR3 DNA is TGCAGTGCTTCGACTACTTACGAGACCCAGTACTTC. Amino acids: CSASTTYETQYF.

This clonotype appeared a few times. This chain's CDR3 is CASSLSGGRKNIQYF. The CDR3, as DNA: TGTGCCAGCAGTCTGTCGGGGGGGAGGAAAAACATTCAGTACTTC. This sequence joins TRBV12-3 or TRBV12-4 and TRBJ2-4, with TRBD2 identical over 8 bases. Trimming cost V 5 bases and J 4 bases; bases outside gene matches: 7. The CDR3 consists of 15 residues.

The chain combines TRBV6-5 with TRBJ2-7; TRBD1 matches 10 bases. The CDR3 loop spans 16 amino acids. The J segment lost 6 bases and the V segment lost 2 bases, leaving 10 bases of the junction unmatched. The germline gives CDR1 MNHEY, CDR2 SVGAGI. CDR3 amino acids: CASSYRTGGSWGEQYF. CDR3 coding DNA: TGTGCCAGCAGTTACCGGACAGGGGGATCGTGGGGCGAGCAGTACTTC.

This clonotype came up a few times. The V gene is TRBV25-1, the J gene TRBJ2-7; D unclear. The length of the CDR3 is 15 residues. CDR1 and CDR2 (germline): MGHDK, SYGVNS. V lost 1 base and J 3 bases, leaving 13 bases between the germline ends. DNA for the CDR3: TGTGCCAGCAGTGAATTTCTGAAAGGGATCTACGAGCAGTACTTC. Translating gives CASSEFLKGIYEQYF.

This clonotype was detected a few times. The chain couples TRBV6-2 or TRBV6-3 to TRBJ2-1; 10 nucleotides agree with TRBD2. The CDR3 totals 16 residues. CDR1 and CDR2 from the germline V gene are MNHEY and SVGEGT. The V gene end was trimmed by 7 bases and the J gene end by 5 bases; junction bases not matched to a gene: 11. The CDR3 region is CASTPVGTSDNNEQFF. The DNA of the CDR3 is TGTGCCAGCACTCCTGTTGGGACTAGCGATAACAATGAGCAGTTCTTC.

This clonotype was seen a handful of times. The chain recombines TRBV5-8 with TRBJ2-7; D call uncertain. V lost 2 bases and J 0 bases, leaving 6 bases between the germline ends. The CDR3 length is 13 residues. Germline V CDR1 and CDR2: SGHTS, YDEGEE. The DNA of the CDR3 is TGTGCCAGCAGCTTTTACAGCTCCTACGAGCAGTACTTC. Translating it yields CASSFYSSYEQYF.

The chain combines TRBV7-9 with TRBJ2-1; TRBD2 agrees at 12 bases. Per the germline V gene, CDR1 is SEHNR and CDR2 is FQNEAQ (reference sequence). The trim removed 5 bases at V and 8 bases at J, leaving 7 bases unmatched. There are 15 residues in the CDR3. The CDR3 bases are TGTGCCAGCAGCCCCCTAGCGGGAGGGCCGGATGAGCAGTTCTTC. Protein product: CASSPLAGGPDEQFF.

The rearrangement uses TRBV6-1 and TRBJ2-1, with a possible D match to TRBD2 (6 bases). Germline V gives CDR1 MNHNS, CDR2 SASEGT. The germline V and J ends were trimmed by 6 bases and 7 bases, with 28 bases remaining between them. This CDR3 spans 18 amino acids. Here the CDR3 DNA reads TGTGCCAGCAGGCCTCCGGGGCCCGGAGTGCCTAGCGAGAATGAGCAGTTCTTC. This codes for CASRPPGPGVPSENEQFF.

The gene calls are TRBV11-2 and TRBJ1-3; TRBD1 is a possible D gene (6 bases). V lost 2 bases and J lost 2, with 10 bases in between. Germline CDR1 reads SGHAT; CDR2 reads FQNNGV. The CDR3 spans 15 residues. The CDR3 loop is CASSLRPGAGNTIYF. The CDR3 DNA reads TGTGCCAGCAGCTTAAGGCCAGGGGCTGGAAACACCATATATTTT.

Only a few counts were recorded for this clonotype. The CDR3 loop reads CASSPTSGAFSTDTQYF. The DNA for the CDR3 is TGTGCCAGCAGTCCGACTAGCGGGGCCTTTAGCACAGATACGCAGTATTTT. The chain couples TRBV6-1 to TRBJ2-3, with TRBD2 matching over 11 bases. Germline CDR1 MNHNS, CDR2 SASEGT. The CDR3 is 17 residues long. The ends lost 5 bases at V and 0 bases at J; junction bases unmatched: 7.

This chain connects TRBV27 to TRBJ2-5, with 7 nucleotides matching TRBD2. J lost 3 bases, V lost 2 bases, and 6 bases had no gene match. CDR1 is MNHEY and CDR2 is SMNVEV in the germline V gene (reference sequence). The CDR3 is made up of 15 amino acids. CDR3 in amino acids: CASSLMASGKETQYF. Here the CDR3 DNA reads TGTGCCAGCAGTTTAATGGCTAGCGGAAAAGAGACCCAGTACTTC.

This clonotype was seen ten or more times. V usage is TRBV11-2 and J usage is TRBJ1-1; D is possibly TRBD1 (6 bases). V was clipped by 4 bases and J by 4 bases, with 7 bases between them. The CDR3 length is 12 residues. CDR1 and CDR2 (germline): SGHAT, FQNNGV. The CDR3 nucleotides read TGTGCCAGCAGCTCCAGGGGCACTGAAGCTTTCTTT. The encoded protein is CASSSRGTEAFF.

In its sample, this clonotype was seen a few times. V is TRBV30 and J is TRBJ2-5, with D possibly TRBD2 on 5 matching bases. The CDR3 spans 14 residues. V gave up 2 bases and J gave up 5 bases, with 15 bases separating them. Germline V gene lookup returns CDR1 GTSNPN and CDR2 SVGIG (reference sequence). The CDR3 nucleotides read TGTGCCTGGAGTCCCGACTCCGGGGAGGAGACCCAGTACTTC. Amino acid sequence: CAWSPDSGEETQYF.

There are a few counts of this clonotype. J is TRBJ1-1 and V is TRBV20-1; D may be TRBD1 (6 bases). V was trimmed by 4 bases and J by 5 bases, leaving 11 bases between them. Germline-derived CDR1 and CDR2 are DFQATT and SNEGSKA (reference sequence). This CDR3 region has 12 residues. The CDR3 protein is CSATGAVTEAFF. Written as DNA, the CDR3 is TGCAGTGCTACAGGGGCAGTAACTGAAGCTTTCTTT.

The rearrangement uses TRBV13 and TRBJ2-1; D gene ambiguous. Trimming pared 8 bases from V and 1 base from J, leaving 6 bases between. Germline CDR1 is PRHDT and CDR2 is FYEKMQ (reference sequence). The CDR3 is made up of 12 amino acids. The DNA of the CDR3 is TGTGCCAGCTGTCGGTCCTACAATGAGCAGTTCTTC. Protein product: CASCRSYNEQFF.